The clone carrying this T cell receptor beta chain occurred a few times. Its specificity is not known. This sample is drawn from a study of OX40 agonist ivuxolimab in advanced cancers. Study in general: The mean age was approximately 60 years, ranging from about 20 to 85, with more than 70% of participants male. Study-level points and caveats: Compared with others, partial responders at 0.1-3.0 mg/kg displayed clonal expansion among the lowest. Normalized expansion of T-cell clones was also low for some nonresponders.

TCRdb's table, derived via immunoSEQ multiplex PCR, lists solely in-frame clones and lacks some. The sample carries under 70,000 clones, roughly 85% recorded once. V lost 9 bases and J lost 3; bases outside the gene matches: 5. Germline V gene lookup returns CDR1 ENHRY and CDR2 SYGVKD. CDR3 size: 13 residues. The sequence was obtained from an adult with an advanced solid tumor such as melanoma, head and neck, liver or kidney cancer. The genes are TRBV10-3 and TRBJ1-5, with TRBD1 matching 7 bases. The sample was CD4+ or CD8+ T cells sorted from blood, taken in a trial of the OX40 agonist ivuxolimab. The CDR3 DNA follows: TGTGCCATTGGACAGGCAACCAATCAGCCCCAGCATTTT. It encodes CAIGQATNQPQHF.